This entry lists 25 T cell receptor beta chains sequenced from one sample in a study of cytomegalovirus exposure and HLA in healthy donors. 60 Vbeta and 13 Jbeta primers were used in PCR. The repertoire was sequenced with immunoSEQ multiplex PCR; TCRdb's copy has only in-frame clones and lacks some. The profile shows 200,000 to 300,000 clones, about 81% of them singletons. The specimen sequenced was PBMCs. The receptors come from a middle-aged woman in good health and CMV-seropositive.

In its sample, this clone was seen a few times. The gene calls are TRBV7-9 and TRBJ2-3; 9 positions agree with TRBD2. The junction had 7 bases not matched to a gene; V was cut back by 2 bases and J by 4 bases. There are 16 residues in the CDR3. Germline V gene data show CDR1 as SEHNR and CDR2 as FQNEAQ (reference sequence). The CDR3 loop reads CASSLRGGVYPDTQYF. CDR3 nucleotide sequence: TGTGCCAGCAGCTTACGCGGGGGGGTATATCCAGATACGCAGTATTTT.

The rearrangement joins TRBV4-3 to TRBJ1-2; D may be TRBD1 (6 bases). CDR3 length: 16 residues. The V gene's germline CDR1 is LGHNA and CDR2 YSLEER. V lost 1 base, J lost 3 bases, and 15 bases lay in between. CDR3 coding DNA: TGCGCCAGCAGCCAAGGCCCCAGGGGCATGGACTATGGCTACACCTTC. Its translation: CASSQGPRGMDYGYTF.

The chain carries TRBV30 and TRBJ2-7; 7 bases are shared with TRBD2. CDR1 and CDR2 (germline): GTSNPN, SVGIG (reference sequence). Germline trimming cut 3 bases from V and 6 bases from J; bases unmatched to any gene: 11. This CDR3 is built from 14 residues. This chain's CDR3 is CAWSSGRSVGEQYF. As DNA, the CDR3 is TGTGCCTGGAGCTCCGGGAGGTCCGTAGGCGAGCAGTACTTC.

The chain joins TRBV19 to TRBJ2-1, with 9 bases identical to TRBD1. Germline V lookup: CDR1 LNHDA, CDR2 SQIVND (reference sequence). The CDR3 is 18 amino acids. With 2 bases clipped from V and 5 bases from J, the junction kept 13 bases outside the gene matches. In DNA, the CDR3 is TGTGCCAGTAGTATAAGGGTCGGTGGGACAGGGACCAACAATGAGCAGTTCTTC. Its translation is CASSIRVGGTGTNNEQFF.

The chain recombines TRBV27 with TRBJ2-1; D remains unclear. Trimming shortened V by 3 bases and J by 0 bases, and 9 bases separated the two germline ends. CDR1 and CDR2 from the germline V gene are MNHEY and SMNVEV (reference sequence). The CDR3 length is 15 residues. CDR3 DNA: TGTGCCAGCAGTTTCACTACGAGCTCCTACAATGAGCAGTTCTTC. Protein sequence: CASSFTTSSYNEQFF.

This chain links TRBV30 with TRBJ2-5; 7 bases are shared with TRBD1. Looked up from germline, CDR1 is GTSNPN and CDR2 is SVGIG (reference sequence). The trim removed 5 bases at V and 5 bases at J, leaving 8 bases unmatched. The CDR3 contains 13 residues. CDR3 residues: CAWALGTVETQYF. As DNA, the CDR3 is TGTGCCTGGGCCCTTGGGACAGTGGAGACCCAGTACTTC.

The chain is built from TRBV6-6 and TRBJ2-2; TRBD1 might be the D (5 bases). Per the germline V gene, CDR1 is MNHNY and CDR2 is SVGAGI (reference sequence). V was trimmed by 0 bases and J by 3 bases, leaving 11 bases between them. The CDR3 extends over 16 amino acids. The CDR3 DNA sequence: TGTGCCAGCAGTTACTCGAGGTCAGGGCACACCGGGGAGCTGTTTTTT. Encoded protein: CASSYSRSGHTGELFF.

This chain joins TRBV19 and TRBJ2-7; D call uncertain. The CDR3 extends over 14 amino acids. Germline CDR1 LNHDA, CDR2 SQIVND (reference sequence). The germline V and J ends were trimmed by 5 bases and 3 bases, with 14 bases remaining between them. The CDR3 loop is CASSFAGYFYEQYF. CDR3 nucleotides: TGTGCCAGTAGTTTCGCCGGGTACTTCTACGAGCAGTACTTC.

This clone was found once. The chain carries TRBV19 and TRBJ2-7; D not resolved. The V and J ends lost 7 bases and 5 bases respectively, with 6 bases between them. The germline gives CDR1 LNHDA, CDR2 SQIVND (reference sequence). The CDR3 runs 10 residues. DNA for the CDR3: TGTGCCAGTACGTATCACGAGCAGTACTTC. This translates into CASTYHEQYF.

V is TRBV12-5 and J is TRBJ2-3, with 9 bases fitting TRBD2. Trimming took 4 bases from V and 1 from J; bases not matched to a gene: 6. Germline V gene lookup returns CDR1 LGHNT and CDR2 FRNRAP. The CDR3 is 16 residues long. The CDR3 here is CASGSGTSSRTDTQYF. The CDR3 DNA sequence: TGTGCTAGTGGTTCAGGGACTAGCAGTCGCACAGATACGCAGTATTTT.

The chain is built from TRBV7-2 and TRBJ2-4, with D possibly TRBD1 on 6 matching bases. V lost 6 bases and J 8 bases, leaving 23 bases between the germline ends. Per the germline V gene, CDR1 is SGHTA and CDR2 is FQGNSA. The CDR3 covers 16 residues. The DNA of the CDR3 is TGTGCCAGCAGGTTACAGCCGGGACACCGAGTGGACATTCAGTACTTC. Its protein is CASRLQPGHRVDIQYF.

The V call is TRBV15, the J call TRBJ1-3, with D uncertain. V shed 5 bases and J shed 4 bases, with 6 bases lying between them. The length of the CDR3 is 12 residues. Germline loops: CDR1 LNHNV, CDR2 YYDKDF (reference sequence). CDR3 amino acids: CATSPAGNTIYF. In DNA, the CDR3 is TGTGCCACCAGCCCAGCGGGAAACACCATATATTTT.

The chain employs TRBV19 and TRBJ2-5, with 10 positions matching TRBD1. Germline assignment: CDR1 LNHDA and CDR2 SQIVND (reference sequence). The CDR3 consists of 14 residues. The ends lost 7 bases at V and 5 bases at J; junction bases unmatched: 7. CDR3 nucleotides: TGTGCCAGTAAGACCGGGACAGGGGAGGAGACCCAGTACTTC. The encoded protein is CASKTGTGEETQYF.

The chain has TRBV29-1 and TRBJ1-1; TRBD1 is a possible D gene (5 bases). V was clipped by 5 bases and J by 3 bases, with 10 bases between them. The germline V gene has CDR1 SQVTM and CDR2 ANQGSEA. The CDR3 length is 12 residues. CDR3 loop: CSVRQPHTEAFF. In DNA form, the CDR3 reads TGCAGCGTTCGACAGCCACACACTGAAGCTTTCTTT.

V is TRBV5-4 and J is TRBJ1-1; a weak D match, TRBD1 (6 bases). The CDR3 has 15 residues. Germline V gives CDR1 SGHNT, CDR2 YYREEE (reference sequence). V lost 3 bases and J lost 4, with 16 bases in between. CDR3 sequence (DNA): TGTGCCAGCAGCTGGGGTGACAGGAGAGGCACTGAAGCTTTCTTT. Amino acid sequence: CASSWGDRRGTEAFF.

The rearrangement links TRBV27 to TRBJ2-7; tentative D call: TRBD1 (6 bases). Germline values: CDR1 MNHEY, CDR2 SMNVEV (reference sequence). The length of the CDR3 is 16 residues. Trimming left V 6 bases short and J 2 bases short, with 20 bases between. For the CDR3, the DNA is TGTGCCAGCAGCCCAATGTTCAAGGCAGGGGCCTACGAGCAGTACTTC. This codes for CASSPMFKAGAYEQYF.

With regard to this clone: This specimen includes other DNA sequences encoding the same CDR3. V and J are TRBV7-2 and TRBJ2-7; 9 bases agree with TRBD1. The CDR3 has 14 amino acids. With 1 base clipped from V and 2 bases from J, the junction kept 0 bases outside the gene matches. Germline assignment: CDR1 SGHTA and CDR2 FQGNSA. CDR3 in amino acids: CASSLDRGPYEQYF. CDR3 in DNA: TGTGCCAGCAGCTTAGACAGGGGGCCCTACGAGCAGTACTTC.

CDR3 sequence reads: CASSSDMVTSRFF. CDR3 in DNA: TGCGCCAGCAGCTCCGACATGGTAACTAGTAGGTTCTTC. The J gene is TRBJ2-1, the V gene TRBV5-1; possible D gene TRBD2, 5 bases. V lost 3 bases, J lost 15 bases, and 19 bases lay in between. The length of the CDR3 is 13 residues. Germline CDR1 reads SGHRS; CDR2 reads YFSETQ.

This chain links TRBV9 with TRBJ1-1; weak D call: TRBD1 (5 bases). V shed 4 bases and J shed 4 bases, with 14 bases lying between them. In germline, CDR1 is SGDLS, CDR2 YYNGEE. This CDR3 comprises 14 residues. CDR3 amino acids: CASSPGHSSTEAFF. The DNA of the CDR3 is TGTGCCAGCAGCCCCGGACATTCGAGCACTGAAGCTTTCTTT.

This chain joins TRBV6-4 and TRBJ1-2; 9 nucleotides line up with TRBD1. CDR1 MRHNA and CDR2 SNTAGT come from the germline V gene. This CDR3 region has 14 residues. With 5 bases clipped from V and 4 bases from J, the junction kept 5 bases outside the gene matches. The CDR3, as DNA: TGTGCCAGCAGTATGGACAGGGGTGGCTATGGCTACACCTTC. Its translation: CASSMDRGGYGYTF.

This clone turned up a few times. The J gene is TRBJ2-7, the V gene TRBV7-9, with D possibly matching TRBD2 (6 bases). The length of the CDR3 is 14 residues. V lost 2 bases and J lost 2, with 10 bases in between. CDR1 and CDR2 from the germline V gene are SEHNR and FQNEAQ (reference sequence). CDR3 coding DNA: TGTGCCAGCAGCTTACGCGGGGCCACCTACGAGCAGTACTTC. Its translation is CASSLRGATYEQYF.

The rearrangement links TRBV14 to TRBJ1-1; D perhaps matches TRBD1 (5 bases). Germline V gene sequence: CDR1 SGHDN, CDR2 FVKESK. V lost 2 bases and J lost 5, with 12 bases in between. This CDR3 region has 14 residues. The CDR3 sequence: CASSQPGLGTEAFF. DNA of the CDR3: TGTGCCAGCAGCCAACCAGGGTTAGGGACTGAAGCTTTCTTT.

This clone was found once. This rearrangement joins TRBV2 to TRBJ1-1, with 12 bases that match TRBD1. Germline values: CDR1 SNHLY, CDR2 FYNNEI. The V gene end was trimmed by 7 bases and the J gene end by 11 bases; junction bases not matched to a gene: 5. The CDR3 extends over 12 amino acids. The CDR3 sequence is CASTGTGGTAFF. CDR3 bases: TGTGCCAGCACCGGGACAGGGGGCACGGCTTTCTTT. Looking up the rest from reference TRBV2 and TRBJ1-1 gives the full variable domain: EPEVTQTPSHQVTQMGQEVILRCVPISNHLYFYWYRQILGQKVEFLVSFYNNEISEKSEIFDDQFSVERPDGSNFTLKIRSTKLEDSAMYFCASTGTGGTAFFGQGTRLTVV.

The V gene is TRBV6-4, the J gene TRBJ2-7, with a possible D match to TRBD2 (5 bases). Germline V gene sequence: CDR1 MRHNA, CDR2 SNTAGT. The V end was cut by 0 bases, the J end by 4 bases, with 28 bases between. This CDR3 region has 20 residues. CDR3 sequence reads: CASSDSRPSSSGTLEYEQYF. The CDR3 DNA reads TGTGCCAGCAGTGACTCGAGGCCATCCTCGTCGGGAACCTTGGAATACGAGCAGTACTTC.

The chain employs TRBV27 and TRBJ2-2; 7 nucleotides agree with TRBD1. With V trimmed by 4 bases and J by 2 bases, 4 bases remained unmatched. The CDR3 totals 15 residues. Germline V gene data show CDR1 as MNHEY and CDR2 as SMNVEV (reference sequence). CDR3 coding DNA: TGTGCCAGCAGTTCCGGACAGGTTAACACCGGGGAGCTGTTTTTT. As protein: CASSSGQVNTGELFF.